These 2 T cell receptor beta chains were sequenced from one sample in a study of blood T cell repertoires in COVID-19. TCRdb keeps only in-frame clones here, not all; method: immunoSEQ multiplex PCR. The table lists a few hundred thousand clones, 85% to 90% of them singletons. The sequenced sample consisted of peripheral blood. The receptors stem from a woman between 50 and 59 years old with COVID-19, enrolled during active disease.

The chain has TRBV5-4 and TRBJ2-5; D not resolved. The germline gives CDR1 SGHNT, CDR2 YYREEE (reference sequence). The V end was cut by 0 bases, the J end by 2 bases, with 5 bases between. The length of the CDR3 is 13 residues. The CDR3 coding sequence is TGTGCCAGCAGCTTGGTTCAGCAAGAGACCCAGTACTTC. It encodes CASSLVQQETQYF.

V usage is TRBV7-8 and J usage is TRBJ2-7; 7 bases fit TRBD1. Germline V CDR1 and CDR2: SGHVS, FQNEAQ. The CDR3 runs to 15 residues. V shed 1 base, J shed 2 bases, and the junction held 5 bases outside the gene matches. The CDR3 bases are TGTGCCAGCAGCTTAGGAGGGGGCGACGCCTACGAGCAGTACTTC. It is translated as CASSLGGGDAYEQYF.